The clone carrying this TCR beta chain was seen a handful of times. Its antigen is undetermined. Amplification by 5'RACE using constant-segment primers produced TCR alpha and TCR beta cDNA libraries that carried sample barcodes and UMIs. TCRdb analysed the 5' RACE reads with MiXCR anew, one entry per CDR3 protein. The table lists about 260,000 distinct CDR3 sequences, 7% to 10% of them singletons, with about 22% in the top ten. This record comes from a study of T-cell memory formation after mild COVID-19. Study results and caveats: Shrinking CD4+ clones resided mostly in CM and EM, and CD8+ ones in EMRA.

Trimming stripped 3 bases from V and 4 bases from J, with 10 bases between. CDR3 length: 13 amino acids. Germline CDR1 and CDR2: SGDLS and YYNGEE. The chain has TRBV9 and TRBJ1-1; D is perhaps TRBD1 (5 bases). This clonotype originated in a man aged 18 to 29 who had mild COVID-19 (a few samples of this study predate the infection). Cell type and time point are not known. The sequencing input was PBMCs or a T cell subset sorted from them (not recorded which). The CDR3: CASSAGGGTEAFF. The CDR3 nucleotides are TGTGCCAGCAGCGCCGGGGGTGGCACTGAAGCTTTCTTT.